This T cell receptor (beta chain) comes out of a study of CD8 T cell repertoires and HIV-1 epitope variants. Germline V gene lookup returns CDR1 MNHEY and CDR2 SVGAGI. The CDR3 contains 14 residues. V lost 7 bases, J lost 7 bases, and 16 bases lay in between. To note about this clone: What it binds is not known.

The table came from immunoSEQ multiplex PCR; TCRdb's copy has only in-frame clones and leaves some out. The data contain approximately 2,200 clones, roughly two thirds of them singletons. The TCR comes from a male donor with HIV. The sequenced sample was cultured CD8+ T cells derived from PBMCs. The chain combines TRBV6-5 with TRBJ2-2, with D possibly being TRBD1 (6 bases). CDR3 loop: CASTRGKLGGELFF. The CDR3 bases are TGTGCCAGCACCAGGGGCAAGTTGGGCGGGGAGCTGTTTTTT.